Listed below are T cell receptor beta chains from one sample, sequenced in a study of shared clonotypes between healthy human individuals. Repertoires were generated with immunoSEQ multiplex PCR, while TCRdb's copy carries only in-frame clones and drops some. The table includes fewer than 1.8 million clones, just under 99% detected once. The specimen was naive CD4+ T cells sorted from blood. Receptor source: a man aged 30 to 39 in good health. Each CDR3 is given with its conserved first and last residue. D genes are given only for firm matches. Size is stated for part of the rows, as once, few or many counts, or as a class when the clone is expanded.

>NA|TRBV2|TRBJ2-7|NA
CASCPDLSYEQYF
TGTGCCAGCTGTCCGGACTTAAGCTACGAGCAGTACTTC
>NA|TRBV23-1|TRBJ1-5|NA
CASSQSVWQPQHF
TGCGCCAGCAGTCAATCAGTATGGCAGCCCCAGCATTTT
>NA|TRBV2|TRBJ2-1|NA
CASSGEGVTYNEQFF
TGTGCCAGCAGTGGGGAGGGGGTCACCTACAATGAGCAGTTCTTC
>TRBD2|TRBV11-3|TRBJ2-1|once
CASSIYTPLAGGYNEQFF
TGTGCCAGCAGCATATACACCCCTCTAGCGGGAGGGTACAATGAGCAGTTCTTC
>NA|TRBV5-1|TRBJ2-3|NA
CASSLLRMEGALDTQYF
TGCGCCAGCAGCTTGCTTCGAATGGAGGGGGCATTGGATACGCAGTATTTT
>NA|TRBV29-1|TRBJ1-2|once
CSVDRSSNYGYTF
TGCAGCGTTGATCGGTCTTCGAACTATGGCTACACCTTC
>NA|TRBV9|TRBJ2-1|NA
CASSAYPAGVASYNEQFF
TGTGCCAGCAGCGCCTATCCCGCCGGAGTAGCGTCCTACAATGAGCAGTTCTTC
>NA|TRBV10-2|TRBJ1-5|NA
CASSERLLGRRASNQPQHF
TGCGCCAGCAGTGAGAGACTTTTGGGTAGACGGGCAAGCAATCAGCCCCAGCATTTT
>TRBD2|TRBV9|TRBJ2-1|few
CASSVSGSSYNEQFF
TGTGCCAGCAGCGTAAGCGGGAGCTCCTACAATGAGCAGTTCTTC
>TRBD1|TRBV5-6|TRBJ2-7|NA
CASSLTGTGATYEQYF
TGTGCCAGCAGCTTAACCGGGACAGGGGCCACCTACGAGCAGTACTTC
>NA|TRBV6-4|TRBJ2-1|NA
CASSELGHYNEQFF
TGTGCCAGCAGTGAATTGGGGCACTACAATGAGCAGTTCTTC
>NA|TRBV5-1|TRBJ1-1|NA
CASSLERSAVEAFF
TGCGCCAGCAGCTTGGAAAGGAGCGCGGTTGAAGCTTTCTTT
>NA|TRBV28|TRBJ2-7|NA
CASSLHSTWAYEQYF
TGTGCCAGCAGTTTACATTCGACTTGGGCCTACGAGCAGTACTTC
>NA|TRBV21-1|TRBJ2-7|NA
CASSKARKGVTGEAYEQYF
TGTGCCAGCAGCAAAGCAAGGAAGGGCGTGACAGGCGAAGCCTACGAGCAGTACTTC
>TRBD1|TRBV6-5|TRBJ2-7|NA
CASSYGGQVHYEQYF
TGTGCCAGCAGTTACGGCGGACAGGTACACTACGAGCAGTACTTC
>NA|TRBV14|TRBJ2-7|NA
CASSPPLSYEQYF
TGTGCCAGCAGCCCGCCTCTTTCCTACGAGCAGTACTTC
>NA|TRBV19|TRBJ1-1|NA
CASNRDPAIGAFF
TGTGCCAGTAACCGGGACCCCGCGATTGGAGCTTTCTTT